This T cell receptor beta chain is from a study of blood T cell repertoires in COVID-19. CDR3 size: 16 residues. V shed 6 bases and J shed 0 bases, with 16 bases lying between them. From germline, CDR1 is SGHRS and CDR2 YFSETQ. Per the authors' pipeline: Estimation of nucleated cell counts was performed using reference gene primer amplification. Libraries were prepared by immunoSEQ multiplex PCR; TCRdb keeps only in-frame clonotypes and omits some of them. For V, J and clone size, that table is used; D and trimming come from the DNA. The sample consists of hundreds of thousands of clones, approximately 85% of them appearing once. The study drew participants aged about 18 to 95 years from some 23 US areas.

This clonotype was obtained from a woman between 45 and 60 years old who had recovered from COVID-19. The rearrangement links TRBV5-1 to TRBJ2-1; unclear D gene. Sequences were obtained from PBMCs or T cells enriched from blood (not recorded which). The CDR3 protein is CASIFGPSSSYNEQFF. CDR3 nucleotides: TGCGCCAGCATATTTGGGCCGTCGAGCTCCTACAATGAGCAGTTCTTC.